These 5 T cell receptor beta chains came from one sample sequenced in a study of T cell responses to AZD1222 COVID-19 vaccine. Here immunoSEQ multiplex PCR was the method, and the copy in TCRdb shows in-frame clones only, minus some. The sample holds some 150,000 clones. Sequenced material: peripheral blood. Receptors originate from an adult in good health.

V usage is TRBV7-9 and J usage is TRBJ1-4; 10 bases are shared with TRBD1. This CDR3 comprises 17 residues. Unmatched junction bases numbered 6, after V lost 5 bases and J lost 0 bases. Germline loops: CDR1 SEHNR, CDR2 FQNEAQ (reference sequence). The CDR3 DNA sequence: TGTGCCAGCAGCACCGACAGGGGGCGGGCAACTAATGAAAAACTGTTTTTT. Protein product: CASSTDRGRATNEKLFF.

The genes are TRBV15 and TRBJ1-5; D is unresolved. The CDR3 spans 13 residues. From germline, CDR1 is LNHNV and CDR2 YYDKDF (reference sequence). V lost 5 bases, J lost 3 bases, and 8 bases lay in between. CDR3 coding DNA: TGTGCCACCAGCTCAGGAATCAATCAGCCCCAGCATTTT. As protein: CATSSGINQPQHF. Drawing the rest from reference TRBV15 and TRBJ1-5, the complete variable domain is DAMVIQNPRYQVTQFGKPVTLSCSQTLNHNVMYWYQQKSSQAPKLLFHYYDKDFNNEADTPDNFQSRRPNTSFCFLDIRSPGLGDTAMYLCATSSGINQPQHFGDGTRLSIL.

The chain joins TRBV7-2 to TRBJ1-6; no clear D. The CDR3 is 18 residues long. Trimming cost V 5 bases and J 1 base, with 18 bases left between them. CDR1 and CDR2 from the germline V gene are SGHTA and FQGNSA. The CDR3 sequence is CASSLDRSLRSYNSPLHF. CDR3 coding DNA: TGTGCCAGCAGCCTCGACCGGTCTCTGAGGTCCTATAATTCACCCCTCCACTTT. The complete variable domain, with remaining parts taken from reference TRBV7-2 and TRBJ1-6, reads GAGVSQSPSNKVTEKGKDVELRCDPISGHTALYWYRQSLGQGLEFLIYFQGNSAPDKSGLPSDRFSAERTGGSVSTLTIQRTQQEDSAVYLCASSLDRSLRSYNSPLHFGNGTRLTVT.

The chain is built from TRBV30 and TRBJ1-4; a weak D match, TRBD1 (6 bases). With 0 bases removed from V and 7 bases from J, the gap between germline ends came to 15 bases. Germline V gives CDR1 GTSNPN, CDR2 SVGIG (reference sequence). The CDR3 has 15 residues. The DNA of the CDR3 is TGTGCCTGGAGTGTATCGAGGGGGTGGGGTGAAAAACTGTTTTTT. Translated, it gives CAWSVSRGWGEKLFF.

The chain joins TRBV6-4 to TRBJ2-3; D may correspond to TRBD1 or TRBD2 (5 bases each). Looked up from germline, CDR1 is MRHNA and CDR2 is SNTAGT. Between the trimmed V and J ends, which lost 2 bases and 0 bases, there was a span of 6 bases. The length of the CDR3 is 14 residues. The CDR3 loop is CASSDGDSTDTQYF. In nucleotides, the CDR3 is TGTGCCAGCAGTGACGGGGACAGCACAGATACGCAGTATTTT.